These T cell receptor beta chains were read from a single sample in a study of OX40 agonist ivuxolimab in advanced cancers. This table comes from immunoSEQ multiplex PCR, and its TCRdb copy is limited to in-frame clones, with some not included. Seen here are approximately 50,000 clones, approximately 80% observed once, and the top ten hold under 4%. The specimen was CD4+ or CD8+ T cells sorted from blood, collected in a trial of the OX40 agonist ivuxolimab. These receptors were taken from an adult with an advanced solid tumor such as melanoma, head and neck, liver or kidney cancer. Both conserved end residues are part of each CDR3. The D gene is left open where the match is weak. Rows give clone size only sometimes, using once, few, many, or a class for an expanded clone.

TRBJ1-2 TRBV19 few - TGTGCCAGTAGCTTCCGGGACCGTGCTGGCTACACCTTC CASSFRDRAGYTF
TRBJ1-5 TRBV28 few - TGTGCCAGCAGTTTACCAGGGGAGGGACAGCCCCAGCATTTT CASSLPGEGQPQHF
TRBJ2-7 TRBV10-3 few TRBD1 TGTGCCATCGCTTCGGGACAGGGGGTCTACGAGCAGTACTTC CAIASGQGVYEQYF
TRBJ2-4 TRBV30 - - TGTGCCTGGAGTGGGGGGAGCCTAGCCAAAAACATTCAGTACTTC CAWSGGSLAKNIQYF
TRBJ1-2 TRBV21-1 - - TGTGCCAGCAGCAAAGAGGGCTCCGGGACACGCTCTTACTATGGCTACACCTTC CASSKEGSGTRSYYGYTF
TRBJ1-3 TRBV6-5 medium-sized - TGTGCCAGCAGTTACGGAGGGATCTCTGGAAACACCATATATTTT CASSYGGISGNTIYF
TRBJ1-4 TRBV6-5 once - TGTGCCAGCAGGAGGACTAATGAAAAACTGTTTTTT CASRRTNEKLFF
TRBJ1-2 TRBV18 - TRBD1 TGTGCCAGCTCACGACAGGGCGATGGCTACACCTTC CASSRQGDGYTF
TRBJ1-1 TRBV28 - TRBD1 TGTGCCAGCAGTTCACCCAGGGGGGGGAACACTGAAGCTTTCTTT CASSSPRGGNTEAFF
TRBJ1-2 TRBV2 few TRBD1 TGTGCCAGCAGTGCCGGACAGGGGGGGAACTATGGCTACACCTTC CASSAGQGGNYGYTF
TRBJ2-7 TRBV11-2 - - TGTGCCAGCAGCTTATCCCGCAACTCCTACGAGCAGTACTTC CASSLSRNSYEQYF
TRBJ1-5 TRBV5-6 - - TGTGCCAGCAGCTTGGGCCGTCGGGATCAGCCCCAGCATTTT CASSLGRRDQPQHF
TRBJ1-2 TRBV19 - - TGTGCCAGTACCCCCACGGCCGGAGGCTATGGCTACACCTTC CASTPTAGGYGYTF
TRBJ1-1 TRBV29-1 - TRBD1 TGCAGCGGACTGACAGGGACTGAAGCTTTCTTT CSGLTGTEAFF
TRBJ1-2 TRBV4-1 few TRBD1 TGCGCCAGCAGCCAAGCCGGGACAGGGATCGGCTACACCTTC CASSQAGTGIGYTF
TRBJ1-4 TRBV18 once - TGTGCCAGCTCACCGTACCCAACTAATGAAAAACTGTTTTTT CASSPYPTNEKLFF
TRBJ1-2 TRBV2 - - TGTGCCACCACGGGACTTTATGGCTACACCTTC CATTGLYGYTF
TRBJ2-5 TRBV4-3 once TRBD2 TGCGCCAGCAGCCAAACGGGACTAGCGGGGGGGAAAGGAGAGACCCAGTACTTC CASSQTGLAGGKGETQYF
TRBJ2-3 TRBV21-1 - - TGTGCCAGCAGCAAAGGGGGACAGGGGGCAGATACGCAGTATTTT CASSKGGQGADTQYF
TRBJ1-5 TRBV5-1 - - TGCGCCAGCAGCCCAACAGGGTCGGGCAATCAGCCCCAGCATTTT CASSPTGSGNQPQHF
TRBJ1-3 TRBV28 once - TGTGCCAGCAGTCTGGTGGGCTCTGGAAACACCATATATTTT CASSLVGSGNTIYF
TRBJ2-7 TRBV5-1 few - TGCGCCAGCAGCTTGGATGGAGGGCCAGGAAGCGAGCAGTACTTC CASSLDGGPGSEQYF
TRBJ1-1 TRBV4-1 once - TGCGCCAGCAGCCAACCTTGGACAGTCAACACTGAAGCTTTCTTT CASSQPWTVNTEAFF
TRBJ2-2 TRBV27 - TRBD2 TGTGCCAGCAGTTCCCCGGGACTAGCGGGAGTGATCACCGGGGAGCTGTTTTTT CASSSPGLAGVITGELFF
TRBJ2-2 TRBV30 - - TGTGCCTGGAGTACCCGAGGAGCCAGCACCGGGGAGCTGTTTTTT CAWSTRGASTGELFF
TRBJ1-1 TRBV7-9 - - TGTGCCAGCAGACATATACGTGTTGTTGAAGCTTTCTTT CASRHIRVVEAFF
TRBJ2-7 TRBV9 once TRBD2 TGTGCCAGCAGCGTAGGAGGGGAGGGTTCCTACGAGCAGTACTTC CASSVGGEGSYEQYF
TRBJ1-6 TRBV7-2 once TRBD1 TGTGCCAGCAGCTTTAACCCCGGGACAGGGGGCGCTTTAAATTCACCCCTCCACTTT CASSFNPGTGGALNSPLHF
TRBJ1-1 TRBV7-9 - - TGTGCCAGCAGCTTCATGACCCAAAACACTGAAGCTTTCTTT CASSFMTQNTEAFF
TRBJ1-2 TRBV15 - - TGTGCCACCAGCCCACCCGGAACCTATGGCTACACCTTC CATSPPGTYGYTF
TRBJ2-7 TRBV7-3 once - TGTGCCAGCAGGGCCTCCTCAGGAGAATGGAAGCAGTACTTC CASRASSGEWKQYF
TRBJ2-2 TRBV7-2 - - TGTGCCAGCAGGTTGGGGTGGAACACCGGGGAGCTGTTTTTT CASRLGWNTGELFF
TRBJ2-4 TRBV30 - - TGTGCCTGGAGCCGTACGAGGGGAGGCTACATTCAGTACTTC CAWSRTRGGYIQYF
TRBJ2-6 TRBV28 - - TGTGCCAGCAAACCTCGGCGAGCTGCTGGGGCCAACGTCCTGACTTTC CASKPRRAAGANVLTF
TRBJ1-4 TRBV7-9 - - TGTGCCACCCGGGGGCCAGGTAATGAAAAACTGTTTTTT CATRGPGNEKLFF
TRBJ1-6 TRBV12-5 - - TGTGCTAGTGGTTTGGAAAGTAATTCACCCCTCCACTTT CASGLESNSPLHF
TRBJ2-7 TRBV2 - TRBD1 TGTGCCAGCAGTCGACAGGGGAGCTCCTACGAGCAGTACTTC CASSRQGSSYEQYF
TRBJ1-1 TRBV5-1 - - TGCGCCAGCAGCTTGGCGGTGATGAACACTGAAGCTTTCTTT CASSLAVMNTEAFF
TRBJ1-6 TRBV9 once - TGTGCCAGCAGCGTAGACGAGGGGTCACCCCTCCACTTT CASSVDEGSPLHF
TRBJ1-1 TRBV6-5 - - TGTGCCAGCAGTTCCCGGACAGCCGGGAGGACTGAAGCTTTCTTT CASSSRTAGRTEAFF
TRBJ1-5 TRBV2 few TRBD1 TGTGCCAGCGGTCGGGACAGAAATCAGCCCCAGCATTTT CASGRDRNQPQHF
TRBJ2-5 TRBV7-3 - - TGTGCCAGCAGCTCGTACTCCGCCGGGGCCCAGTACTTC CASSSYSAGAQYF
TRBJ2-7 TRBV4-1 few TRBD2 TGCGCCAGCAGCCAAGCGGACCTAGCGGGAGAAGGGGAGCAGTACTTC CASSQADLAGEGEQYF
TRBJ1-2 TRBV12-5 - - TGTGCTAGTGCGTCGGGGGGATTGTATGGCTACACCTTC CASASGGLYGYTF
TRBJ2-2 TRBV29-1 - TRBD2 TGCAGCGTCGCCGGGAGCGGGAGGCCTACCGGGGAGCTGTTTTTT CSVAGSGRPTGELFF
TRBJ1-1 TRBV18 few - TGTGCCAGCTCACTACAGGGTTTGGCCACTGAAGCTTTCTTT CASSLQGLATEAFF
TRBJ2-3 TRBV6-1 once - TGTGCCAGCAGTGTTCCTATAGGGGGAGGGACAGATACGCAGTATTTT CASSVPIGGGTDTQYF
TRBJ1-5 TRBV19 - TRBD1 TGTGCCAGTAAGGAGGACAGGGGGCCGAATCAGCCCCAGCATTTT CASKEDRGPNQPQHF
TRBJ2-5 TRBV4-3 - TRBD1 TGCGCCAGCAGCCGGGTTGACAGGGGTGGTGAGACCCAGTACTTC CASSRVDRGGETQYF
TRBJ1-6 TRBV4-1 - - TGCGCCAGCAGCCAAGGACTTTTCGGGGCTTGGGGTTCACCCCTCCACTTT CASSQGLFGAWGSPLHF
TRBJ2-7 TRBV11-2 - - TGTGCCAGCAGCTTAGGCCTAGCGCGGCAGTACTTC CASSLGLARQYF
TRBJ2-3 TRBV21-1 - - TGTGCCAGCACCAACCGGGACAGCATTACAGATACGCAGTATTTT CASTNRDSITDTQYF